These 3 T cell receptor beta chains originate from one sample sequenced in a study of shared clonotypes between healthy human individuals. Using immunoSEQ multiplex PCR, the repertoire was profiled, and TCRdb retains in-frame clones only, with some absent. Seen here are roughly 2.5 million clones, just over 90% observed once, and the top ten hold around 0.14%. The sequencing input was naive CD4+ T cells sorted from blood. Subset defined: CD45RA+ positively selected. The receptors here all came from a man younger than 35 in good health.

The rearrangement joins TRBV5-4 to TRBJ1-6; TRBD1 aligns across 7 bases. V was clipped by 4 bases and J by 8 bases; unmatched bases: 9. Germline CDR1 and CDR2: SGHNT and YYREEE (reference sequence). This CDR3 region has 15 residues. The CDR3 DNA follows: TGTGCCAGCAGCCGACCGGGACAGAAGGATTCACCCCTCCACTTT. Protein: CASSRPGQKDSPLHF.

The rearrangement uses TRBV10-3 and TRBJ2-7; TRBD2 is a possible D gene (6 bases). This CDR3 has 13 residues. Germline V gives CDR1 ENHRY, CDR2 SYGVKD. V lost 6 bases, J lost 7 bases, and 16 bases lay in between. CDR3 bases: TGTGCCATCAGGAGGGGACTCGTGGGGGAGCAGTACTTC. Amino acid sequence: CAIRRGLVGEQYF.

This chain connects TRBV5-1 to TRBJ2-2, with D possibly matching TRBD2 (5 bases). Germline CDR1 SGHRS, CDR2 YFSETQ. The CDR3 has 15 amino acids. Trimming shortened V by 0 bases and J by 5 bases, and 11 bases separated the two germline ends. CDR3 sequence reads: CASSLVVSVTGELFF. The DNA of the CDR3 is TGCGCCAGCAGCTTGGTAGTTAGCGTTACCGGGGAGCTGTTTTTT.